This is a list of T cell receptor beta chains from one sample in a study of beta chain features in type 1 diabetes. Assay: immunoSEQ multiplex PCR; the TCRdb copy retains only in-frame clones and omits some. The repertoire holds a few hundred thousand clones, with around a tenth as singletons. Sequencing was done on a sample of central memory CD4+ T cells from blood. Receptor source: a man under 40 with type 1 diabetes. CDR3s include the opening cysteine and the closing phenylalanine or tryptophan. A D gene is named only where the DNA matches it firmly. A row's size may be missing; if present it is once, few, many or a size class.

size: many; V: TRBV7-2; D: TRBD1; J: TRBJ2-1; length: 15; DNA: TGTGCCAGCAGCTTAGTGGGGACAGGGGCCCATGAGCAGTTCTTC; CDR3: CASSLVGTGAHEQFF
size: many; V: TRBV14; D: NA; J: TRBJ2-1; length: 13; DNA: TGTGCCAGCAGCTGGGATCCCTACAATGAGCAGTTCTTC; CDR3: CASSWDPYNEQFF
size: many; V: TRBV18; D: TRBD1; J: TRBJ2-7; length: 17; DNA: TGTGCCAGCTCACCACGGGGCGGGGGACAGGGGGTCGACGAGCAGTACTTC; CDR3: CASSPRGGGQGVDEQYF
size: NA; V: TRBV7-9; D: NA; J: TRBJ1-1; length: 12; DNA: TGTGCCAGCAGCTCAGGGGCCCTTGAAGCTTTCTTT; CDR3: CASSSGALEAFF
size: few; V: TRBV27; D: NA; J: TRBJ2-7; length: 14; DNA: TGTGCCAGCAGTATAAACCGGGACGGCTACGAGCAGTACTTC; CDR3: CASSINRDGYEQYF
size: NA; V: TRBV7-3; D: TRBD1; J: TRBJ1-5; length: 14; DNA: TGTGCCAGCAGCTTATTTGCAGGGGGGCAGCCCCAGCATTTT; CDR3: CASSLFAGGQPQHF
size: NA; V: TRBV4-2; D: NA; J: TRBJ1-5; length: 15; DNA: TGTGCCAGCAGCTCCAATGGGGGCTACAATCAGCCCCAGCATTTT; CDR3: CASSSNGGYNQPQHF
size: few; V: TRBV28; D: TRBD1; J: TRBJ2-7; length: 15; DNA: TGTGCCAGCAGCCCCCTAGGGCAGGGGGTGTACGAGCAGTACTTC; CDR3: CASSPLGQGVYEQYF
size: NA; V: TRBV14; D: NA; J: TRBJ2-3; length: 15; DNA: TGTGCCAGCAGCCAAGATAGTAACGGACGAGATACGCAGTATTTT; CDR3: CASSQDSNGRDTQYF
size: few; V: TRBV6-6; D: NA; J: TRBJ2-4; length: 15; DNA: TGTGCCATCAGTGAGGGCAGCGAAATACAGAACATTCAGTACTTC; CDR3: CAISEGSEIQNIQYF
size: NA; V: TRBV27; D: TRBD2; J: TRBJ2-5; length: 16; DNA: TGTGCCAGCAGTTTATCAATAGCGGGAGGGTCAAAGACCCAGTACTTC; CDR3: CASSLSIAGGSKTQYF
size: NA; V: TRBV15; D: NA; J: TRBJ2-2; length: 14; DNA: TGTGCCACCAGCAGAGGAGTAAACACCGGGGAGCTGTTTTTT; CDR3: CATSRGVNTGELFF
size: many; V: TRBV5-1; D: NA; J: TRBJ2-7; length: 11; DNA: TGCGCCAGCAGATCGGAATACGAGCAGTACTTC; CDR3: CASRSEYEQYF
size: many; V: TRBV27; D: NA; J: TRBJ2-7; length: 15; DNA: TGTGCCAGCAGTCACTGTGGGTTATTTTCCTACGAGCAGTACTTC; CDR3: CASSHCGLFSYEQYF
size: medium-sized; V: TRBV28; D: NA; J: TRBJ2-3; length: 17; DNA: TGTGCCAGCAGTTCCTCCTTTCTGTTATTAGGCACAGATACGCAGTATTTT; CDR3: CASSSSFLLLGTDTQYF
size: few; V: TRBV7-9; D: NA; J: TRBJ1-1; length: 13; DNA: TGTGCCAGCAGCTTGGGACAGAACACTGAAGCTTTCTTT; CDR3: CASSLGQNTEAFF
size: NA; V: TRBV19; D: NA; J: TRBJ2-2; length: 16; DNA: TGTGCCAGTAATATAGTAGTCAGAACGAACACCGGGGAGCTGTTTTTT; CDR3: CASNIVVRTNTGELFF
size: few; V: TRBV7-2; D: NA; J: TRBJ2-5; length: 15; DNA: TGTGCCAGCAGCCCGATAACAGATCCGGGAGAGACCCAGTACTTC; CDR3: CASSPITDPGETQYF
size: few; V: TRBV18; D: TRBD1; J: TRBJ1-1; length: 14; DNA: TGTGCCAGTCACGGACAGGGGTTGAACACTGAAGCTTTCTTT; CDR3: CASHGQGLNTEAFF
size: few; V: TRBV7-6; D: TRBD1; J: TRBJ1-2; length: 14; DNA: TGTGCCAGCAGCTTAGGACAGGGTGAGGTTGGCTACACCTTC; CDR3: CASSLGQGEVGYTF
size: few; V: TRBV7-2; D: NA; J: TRBJ2-7; length: 13; DNA: TGTGCCAGCAGCACCCTGCGGGGAGGAGAGCAGTACTTC; CDR3: CASSTLRGGEQYF
size: NA; V: TRBV29-1; D: NA; J: TRBJ1-2; length: 14; DNA: TGCAGCGTTGAAGAGACGAGGGTAGGAGGTGGCTACACCTTC; CDR3: CSVEETRVGGGYTF
size: NA; V: TRBV9; D: NA; J: TRBJ2-5; length: 13; DNA: TGTGCCAGCAGCGTAGAAACAGAAGAGACCCAGTACTTC; CDR3: CASSVETEETQYF
size: few; V: TRBV6-6; D: TRBD2; J: TRBJ2-7; length: 14; DNA: TGTGCCAGCAGTTTACTAGCGGGAGACTACGAGCAGTACTTC; CDR3: CASSLLAGDYEQYF
size: NA; V: TRBV7-2; D: NA; J: TRBJ2-7; length: 13; DNA: TGTGCCAGCAGCTTTCTGAGTTTGTACGAGCAGTACTTC; CDR3: CASSFLSLYEQYF
size: few; V: TRBV7-9; D: NA; J: TRBJ2-5; length: 13; DNA: TGTGCCAGCAGCTTACCCCCGACGGAGACCCAGTACTTC; CDR3: CASSLPPTETQYF
size: many; V: TRBV30; D: NA; J: TRBJ2-7; length: 14; DNA: TGTGCCTGGAGTCCTATTGGTAACCTTTACGAGCAGTACTTC; CDR3: CAWSPIGNLYEQYF
size: many; V: TRBV19; D: NA; J: TRBJ2-7; length: 15; DNA: TGTGCCAGTAGTACTCCGGGCAGGGGAACCTACGAGCAGTACTTC; CDR3: CASSTPGRGTYEQYF
size: many; V: TRBV12-5; D: NA; J: TRBJ2-3; length: 15; DNA: TGTGCTAGTGGTTTGGACTCCCCCAGCACAGATACGCAGTATTTT; CDR3: CASGLDSPSTDTQYF
size: NA; V: TRBV27; D: TRBD1; J: TRBJ1-1; length: 16; DNA: TGTGCCAGCAGTCTAGGGACAGGGGGAGTCGGCACTGAAGCTTTCTTT; CDR3: CASSLGTGGVGTEAFF
size: few; V: TRBV28; D: NA; J: TRBJ1-1; length: 13; DNA: TGTGCCAGCTCCTATCGGCCGAACACTGAAGCTTTCTTT; CDR3: CASSYRPNTEAFF
size: NA; V: TRBV7-9; D: NA; J: TRBJ1-1; length: 12; DNA: TGTGCCAGCAGCTTAGTATACGGTGAAGCTTTCTTT; CDR3: CASSLVYGEAFF
size: NA; V: TRBV2; D: TRBD1; J: TRBJ2-6; length: 17; DNA: TGTGCCAGCAGTGAATTTGGACAGGGAAGTGGGGCCAACGTCCTGACTTTC; CDR3: CASSEFGQGSGANVLTF
size: NA; V: TRBV5-6; D: NA; J: TRBJ1-2; length: 14; DNA: TGTGCCAGCAGCCTAGTGGTCAGGGACTATGGCTACACCTTC; CDR3: CASSLVVRDYGYTF
size: few; V: TRBV7-9; D: TRBD2; J: TRBJ2-1; length: 15; DNA: TGTGCCAGCAGCGCGGGACTAGCGGGAGATCATGAGCAGTTCTTC; CDR3: CASSAGLAGDHEQFF
size: few; V: TRBV7-2; D: NA; J: TRBJ1-5; length: 14; DNA: TGTGCCAGCAGCCTCGGATCCCGCAATCAGCCCCAGCATTTT; CDR3: CASSLGSRNQPQHF
size: NA; V: TRBV9; D: NA; J: TRBJ1-2; length: 13; DNA: TGTGCCAGCAGCGTAGACGATAACTATGGCTACACCTTC; CDR3: CASSVDDNYGYTF
size: NA; V: TRBV7-2; D: NA; J: TRBJ2-7; length: 14; DNA: TGTGCCAGCAGCTTTCTAGTCGGGTCCTACGAGCAGTACTTC; CDR3: CASSFLVGSYEQYF
size: few; V: TRBV9; D: NA; J: TRBJ2-1; length: 14; DNA: TGTGCCAGCAGCGTCTCCGGGACGACAGATGAGCAGTTCTTC; CDR3: CASSVSGTTDEQFF
size: once; V: TRBV5-1; D: NA; J: TRBJ2-3; length: 15; DNA: TGCGCCAGCAGCTTGTGGCAGGACCTCACAGATACGCAGTATTTT; CDR3: CASSLWQDLTDTQYF